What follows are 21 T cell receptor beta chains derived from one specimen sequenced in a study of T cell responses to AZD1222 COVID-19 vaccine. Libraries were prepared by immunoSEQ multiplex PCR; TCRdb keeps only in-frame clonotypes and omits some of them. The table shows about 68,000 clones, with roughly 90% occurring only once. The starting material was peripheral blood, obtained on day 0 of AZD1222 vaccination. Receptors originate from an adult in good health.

The DNA for the CDR3 is TGTGCCAGCAGTTACTCGGTGGGAAACTATGGCTACACCTTC. Translation: CASSYSVGNYGYTF. This chain uses TRBV6-5 with TRBJ1-2; the D is unclear. Germline V gene data show CDR1 as MNHEY and CDR2 as SVGAGI. The CDR3 covers 14 residues. The V end was cut by 0 bases, the J end by 2 bases, with 7 bases between.

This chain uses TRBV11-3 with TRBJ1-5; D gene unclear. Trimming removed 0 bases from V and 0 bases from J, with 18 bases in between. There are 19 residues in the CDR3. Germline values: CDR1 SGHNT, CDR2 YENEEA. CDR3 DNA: TGTGCCAGCAGCTTAGAAGTCAGAACCTCCTATTATAGCAATCAGCCCCAGCATTTT. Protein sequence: CASSLEVRTSYYSNQPQHF.

The DNA for the CDR3 is TGCGCCAGCAGCTTGGAACAGGGAGCTGAAGCTTTCTTT. It yields the protein CASSLEQGAEAFF. The chain couples TRBV5-1 to TRBJ1-1; possibly TRBD1 for D (6 bases). V lost 0 bases to trimming and J lost 6 bases, with 9 bases between them. The germline V gene encodes CDR1 SGHRS and CDR2 YFSETQ. This CDR3 is built from 13 residues. The full variable domain, completed using reference TRBV5-1 and TRBJ1-1, is KAGVTQTPRYLIKTRGQQVTLSCSPISGHRSVSWYQQTPGQGLQFLFEYFSETQRNKGNFPGRFSGRQFSNSRSEMNVSTLELGDSALYLCASSLEQGAEAFFGQGTRLTVV.

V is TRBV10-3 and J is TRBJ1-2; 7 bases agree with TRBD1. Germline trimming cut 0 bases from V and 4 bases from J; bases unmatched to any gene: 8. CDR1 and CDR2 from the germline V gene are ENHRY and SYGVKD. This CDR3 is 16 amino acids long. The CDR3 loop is CAISESGGTDLYGYTF. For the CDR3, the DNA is TGTGCCATCAGTGAGTCTGGGGGGACAGACCTCTATGGCTACACCTTC.

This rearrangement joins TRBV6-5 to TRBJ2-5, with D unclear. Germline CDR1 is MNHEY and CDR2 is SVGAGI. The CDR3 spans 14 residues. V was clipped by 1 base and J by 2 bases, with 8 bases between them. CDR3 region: CASSYWGIQETQYF. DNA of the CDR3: TGTGCCAGCAGTTACTGGGGTATTCAAGAGACCCAGTACTTC.

CDR3 sequence reads: CASSLPNDRRTPEQFF. In nucleotides, the CDR3 is TGTGCCAGCAGCCTTCCAAACGACCGACGGACCCCAGAGCAGTTCTTC. The gene calls are TRBV7-9 and TRBJ2-1, with D hard to call. The CDR3 contains 16 residues. Germline values: CDR1 SEHNR, CDR2 FQNEAQ (reference sequence). V lost 5 bases and J 10 bases, leaving 24 bases between the germline ends.

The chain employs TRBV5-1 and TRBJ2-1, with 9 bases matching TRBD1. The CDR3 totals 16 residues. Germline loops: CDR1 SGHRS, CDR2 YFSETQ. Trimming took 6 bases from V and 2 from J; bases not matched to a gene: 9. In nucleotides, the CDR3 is TGCGCCAGCACCCGAACAGGGGGCAGGGCCTACAATGAGCAGTTCTTC. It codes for CASTRTGGRAYNEQFF. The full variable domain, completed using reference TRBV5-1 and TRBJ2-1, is KAGVTQTPRYLIKTRGQQVTLSCSPISGHRSVSWYQQTPGQGLQFLFEYFSETQRNKGNFPGRFSGRQFSNSRSEMNVSTLELGDSALYLCASTRTGGRAYNEQFFGPGTRLTVL.

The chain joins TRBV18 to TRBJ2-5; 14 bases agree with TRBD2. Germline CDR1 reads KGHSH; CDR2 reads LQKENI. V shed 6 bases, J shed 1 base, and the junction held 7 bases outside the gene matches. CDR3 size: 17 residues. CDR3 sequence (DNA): TGTGCCAGCTCTCGACTAGCGGGAGGGCCGGGCCAAGAGACCCAGTACTTC. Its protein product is CASSRLAGGPGQETQYF.

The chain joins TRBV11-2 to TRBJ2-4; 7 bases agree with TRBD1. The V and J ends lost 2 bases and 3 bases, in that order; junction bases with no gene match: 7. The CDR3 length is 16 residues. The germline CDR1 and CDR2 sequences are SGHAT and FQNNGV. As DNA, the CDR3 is TGTGCCAGCAGCTTAACACAGGGGTTTGTCAAAAACATTCAGTACTTC. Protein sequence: CASSLTQGFVKNIQYF.

The CDR3 region is CASSLAGGSRYEQYF. The CDR3 DNA sequence: TGTGCCAGCAGCTTAGCGGGCGGGTCCCGTTACGAGCAGTACTTC. This chain links TRBV7-8 with TRBJ2-7, with a possible D match to TRBD2 (5 bases). CDR1 is SGHVS and CDR2 is FQNEAQ in the germline V gene. The CDR3 contains 15 residues. The V gene lost 0 bases and the J gene lost 4 bases, with 13 bases spanning the gap.

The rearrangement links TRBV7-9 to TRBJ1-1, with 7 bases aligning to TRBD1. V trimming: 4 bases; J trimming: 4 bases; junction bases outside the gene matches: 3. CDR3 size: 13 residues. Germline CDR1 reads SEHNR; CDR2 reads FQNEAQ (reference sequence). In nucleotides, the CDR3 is TGTGCCAGCAGCTCGACAGGGACCACTGAAGCTTTCTTT. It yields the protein CASSSTGTTEAFF.

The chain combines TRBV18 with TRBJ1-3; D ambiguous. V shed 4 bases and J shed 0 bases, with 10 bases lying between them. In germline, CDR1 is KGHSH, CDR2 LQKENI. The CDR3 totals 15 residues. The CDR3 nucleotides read TGTGCCAGCTCACGAACGGTGCACTCTGGAAACACCATATATTTT. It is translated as CASSRTVHSGNTIYF. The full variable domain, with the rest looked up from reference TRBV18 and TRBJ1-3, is NAGVMQNPRHLVRRRGQEARLRCSPMKGHSHVYWYRQLPEEGLKFMVYLQKENIIDESGMPKERFSAEFPKEGPSILRIQQVVRGDSAAYFCASSRTVHSGNTIYFGEGSWLTVV.

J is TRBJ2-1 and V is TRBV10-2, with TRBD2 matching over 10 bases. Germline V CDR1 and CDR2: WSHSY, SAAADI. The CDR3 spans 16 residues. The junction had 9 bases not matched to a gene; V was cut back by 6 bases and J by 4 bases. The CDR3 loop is CASRSVAGGLYNEQFF. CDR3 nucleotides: TGCGCCAGCAGGAGTGTAGCGGGAGGACTTTACAATGAGCAGTTCTTC.

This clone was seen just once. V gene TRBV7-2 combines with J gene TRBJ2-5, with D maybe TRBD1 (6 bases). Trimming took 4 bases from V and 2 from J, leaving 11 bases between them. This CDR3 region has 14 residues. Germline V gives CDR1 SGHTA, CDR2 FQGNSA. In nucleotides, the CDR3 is TGTGCCAGCAGCTATGGGGGCGTACAAGAGACCCAGTACTTC. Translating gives CASSYGGVQETQYF. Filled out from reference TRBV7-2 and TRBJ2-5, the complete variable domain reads GAGVSQSPSNKVTEKGKDVELRCDPISGHTALYWYRQSLGQGLEFLIYFQGNSAPDKSGLPSDRFSAERTGGSVSTLTIQRTQQEDSAVYLCASSYGGVQETQYFGPGTRLLVL.

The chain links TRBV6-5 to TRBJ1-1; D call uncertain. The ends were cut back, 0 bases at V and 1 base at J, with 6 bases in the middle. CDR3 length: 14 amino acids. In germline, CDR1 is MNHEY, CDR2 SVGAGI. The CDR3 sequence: CASSYSPANTEAFF. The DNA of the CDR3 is TGTGCCAGCAGTTACTCGCCAGCGAACACTGAAGCTTTCTTT.

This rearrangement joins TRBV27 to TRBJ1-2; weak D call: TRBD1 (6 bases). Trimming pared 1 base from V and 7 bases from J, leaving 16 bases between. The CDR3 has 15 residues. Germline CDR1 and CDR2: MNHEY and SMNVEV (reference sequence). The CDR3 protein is CASSLYPTGLSGYTF. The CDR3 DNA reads TGTGCCAGCAGTTTATACCCTACAGGGCTGAGTGGCTACACCTTC.

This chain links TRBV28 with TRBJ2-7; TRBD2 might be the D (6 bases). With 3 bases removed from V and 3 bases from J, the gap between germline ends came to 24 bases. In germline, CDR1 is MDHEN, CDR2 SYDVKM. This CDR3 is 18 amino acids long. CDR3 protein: CASSLSPVGAGNFYEQYF. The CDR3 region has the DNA TGTGCCAGCAGTTTGTCCCCGGTAGGGGCGGGGAACTTCTACGAGCAGTACTTC.

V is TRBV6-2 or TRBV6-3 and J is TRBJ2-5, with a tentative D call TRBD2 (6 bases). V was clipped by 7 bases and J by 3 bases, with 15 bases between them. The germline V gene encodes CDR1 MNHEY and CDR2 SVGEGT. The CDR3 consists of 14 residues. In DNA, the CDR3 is TGTGCCAGCACCCCTCTCGGGAGAGAAGAGACCCAGTACTTC. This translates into CASTPLGREETQYF.

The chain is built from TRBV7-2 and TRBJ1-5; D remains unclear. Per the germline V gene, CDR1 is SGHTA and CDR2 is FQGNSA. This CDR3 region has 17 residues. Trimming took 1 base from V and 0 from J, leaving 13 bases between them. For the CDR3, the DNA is TGTGCCAGCAGCTTAGTCCTCGGCCGATTTAGCAATCAGCCCCAGCATTTT. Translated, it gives CASSLVLGRFSNQPQHF.

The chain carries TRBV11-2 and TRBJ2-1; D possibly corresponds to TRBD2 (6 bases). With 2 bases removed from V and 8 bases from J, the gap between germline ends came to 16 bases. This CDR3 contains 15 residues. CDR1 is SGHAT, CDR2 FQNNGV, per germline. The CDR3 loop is CASSLTVGGTYEQFF. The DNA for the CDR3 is TGTGCCAGCAGCTTAACTGTCGGGGGAACCTATGAGCAGTTCTTC.

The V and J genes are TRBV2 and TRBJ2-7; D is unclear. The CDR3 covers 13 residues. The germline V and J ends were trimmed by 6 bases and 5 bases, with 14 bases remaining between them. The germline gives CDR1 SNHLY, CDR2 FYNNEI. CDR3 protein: CASRKKGPHEQYF. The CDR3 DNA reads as TGTGCCAGCAGGAAGAAGGGTCCCCACGAGCAGTACTTC.